The T cell receptor (beta chain) under discussion was sequenced for a study of control samples from healthy donors and cancer patients (TCRdb year 2020). The library relied on the immunoSEQ multiplex PCR assay. TCRdb carries this immuneACCESS record with in-frame sequences only. Its versions omit some clonotypes, under half of them owing to an unresolved V gene in the studies checked, with the rest unexplained. The sample records 40,000 to 55,000 clones, more than 75% of which are singletons. The ten largest account for 9.5% to 13% of the sample. A note on this clone: Its antigen is currently not known. Base qualities are not provided; no much larger clone lies one nucleotide away.

Inclusive of the bounding cysteine and phenylalanine, the CDR3 is 15 residues long. The kept DNA is CDR3 alone, 45 bases in frame from the first base. CDR1 and CDR2 are drawn from the germline V gene (reference sequence): LNHNV, YYDKDF. The junction shows trimming of 5 bases on V and 2 bases on J, and the gene matches do not reach 3 bases of it. The sample was PBMCs. The sequence joins TRBV15 to TRBJ2-5; a stretch of 12 junction bases matches TRBD2. The sequence came from a woman in her sixties or seventies with lung cancer. CDR3 sequence: CATSGGLAGQETQYF. The nucleotide sequence is given as TGTGCCACCAGCGGAGGACTAGCGGGACAAGAGACCCAGTACTTC. The full variable domain, completed from the reference TRBV15 and TRBJ2-5 proteins outside the CDR3, reads DAMVIQNPRYQVTQFGKPVTLSCSQTLNHNVMYWYQQKSSQAPKLLFHYYDKDFNNEADTPDNFQSRRPNTSFCFLDIRSPGLGDTAMYLCATSGGLAGQETQYFGPGTRLLVL.